This T cell receptor (beta chain) is from a study of T cell repertoires in cytomegalovirus infection. Study at large: Newly reported HLA-C-restricted and thoroughly characterized HLA-B-restricted CMV epitopes were employed. Signatures in public TCR beta sequences pointed to both CMV infection and matching HLA type. Notes on the study in general: Summed frequency of shared TCR beta families picked out CMV carriers who also had the relevant HLA. CMV-specific HLA-C-restricted TCR beta clonotypes dominated the ex vivo response.

V was clipped by 3 bases and J by 3 bases, with 14 bases between them. Germline V gene sequence: CDR1 DFQATT, CDR2 SNEGSKA (reference sequence). The CDR3 runs to 14 residues. To note about this clonotype: Its antigen is currently unknown.

Each CDR3 protein is one row after TCRdb ran MiXCR on the reads. Among about 700,000 distinct CDR3 sequences listed, around 30% were seen once. The chain recombines TRBV20-1 with TRBJ2-5; D not certain. This TCR came from a human donor in good health (CMV status not recorded). Some clones in this sample may be carry-over from other donors' samples. The sequenced sample was cultured PBMCs, obtained from culture after CMV antigen stimulation. CDR3 coding DNA: TGCAGTGCTAGTGATAATGTGGGCGAAGAGACCCAGTACTTC. This codes for CSASDNVGEETQYF.